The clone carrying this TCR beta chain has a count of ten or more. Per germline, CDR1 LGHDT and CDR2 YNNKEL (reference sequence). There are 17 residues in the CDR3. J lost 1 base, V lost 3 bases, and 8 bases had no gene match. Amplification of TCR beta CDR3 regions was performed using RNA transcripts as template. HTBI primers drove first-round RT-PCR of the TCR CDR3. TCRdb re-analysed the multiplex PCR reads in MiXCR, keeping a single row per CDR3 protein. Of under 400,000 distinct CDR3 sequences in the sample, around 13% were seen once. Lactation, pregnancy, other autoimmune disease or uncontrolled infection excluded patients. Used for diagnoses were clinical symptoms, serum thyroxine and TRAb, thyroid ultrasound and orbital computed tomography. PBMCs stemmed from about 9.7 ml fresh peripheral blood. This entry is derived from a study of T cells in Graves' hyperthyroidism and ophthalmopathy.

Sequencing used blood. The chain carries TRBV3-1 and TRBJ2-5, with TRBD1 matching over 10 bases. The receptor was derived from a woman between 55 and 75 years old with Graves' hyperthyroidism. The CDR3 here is CASSQMTGGSPQETQYF. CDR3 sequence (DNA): TGTGCCAGCAGCCAGATGACAGGGGGCTCCCCCCAAGAGACCCAGTACTTC.